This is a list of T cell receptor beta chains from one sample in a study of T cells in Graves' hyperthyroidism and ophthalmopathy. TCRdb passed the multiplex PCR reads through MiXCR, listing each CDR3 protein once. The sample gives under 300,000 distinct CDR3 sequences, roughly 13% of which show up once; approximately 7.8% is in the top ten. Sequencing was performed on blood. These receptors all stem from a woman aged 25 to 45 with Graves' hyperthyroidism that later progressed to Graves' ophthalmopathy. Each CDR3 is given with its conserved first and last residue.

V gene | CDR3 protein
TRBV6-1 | CASSELGQSNTEAFF
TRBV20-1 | CSARASGQGNTEAFF
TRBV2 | CASGGLAYQETQYF
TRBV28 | CASNDQMGYEQYF
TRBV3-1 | CASSQTWENSNQPQHF
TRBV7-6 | CASGRLASTSTDTQYF
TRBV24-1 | CATSDSATSGSYNGQFF
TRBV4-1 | CASSRGDRANTEAFF
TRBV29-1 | CSVESRSSGSYEQYF
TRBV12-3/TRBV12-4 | CASSRGGGVETQYF
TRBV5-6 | CASSIYLQETQYF
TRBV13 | CASSPGAGGRNEQYF
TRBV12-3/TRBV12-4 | CASTFGGRGYEQYF
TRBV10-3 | CAISERTGGQETQYF
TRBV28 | CASSSFRLADGVGDTQYF
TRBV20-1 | CSALPRRDSQETQYF
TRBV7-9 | CASSLGPDNQPQHF
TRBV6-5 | CASSYSPLAVQETQYF
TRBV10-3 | CAITPGSYNEQFF
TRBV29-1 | CSAVGGGHNYGYTF
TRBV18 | CASSPSTGGARNQPQHF
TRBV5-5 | CASSTSTTQGSNEKLFF
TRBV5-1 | CASSVSGTSSYNEQFF
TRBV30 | CAWSVLGQGRYEQYF
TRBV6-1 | CASSSGTPPGSGANVLTF
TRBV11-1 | CASSQGRGWNEQFF
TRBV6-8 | CASTRLVLHEQFF
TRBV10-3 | CAISEKGGKFNEQFF
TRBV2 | CASSPGYGQYF
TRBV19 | CASTSVTTGNTIYF
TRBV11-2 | CASSSFRDRGYEQYF
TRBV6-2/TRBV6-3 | CASNQPGLAGGGQFF
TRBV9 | CASSAERGLAGVPYNEQFF
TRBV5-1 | CASSYRGPSDEQFF
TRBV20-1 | CSTRGRGRGLGTEAFF
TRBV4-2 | CASSQDLGDYSPLHF